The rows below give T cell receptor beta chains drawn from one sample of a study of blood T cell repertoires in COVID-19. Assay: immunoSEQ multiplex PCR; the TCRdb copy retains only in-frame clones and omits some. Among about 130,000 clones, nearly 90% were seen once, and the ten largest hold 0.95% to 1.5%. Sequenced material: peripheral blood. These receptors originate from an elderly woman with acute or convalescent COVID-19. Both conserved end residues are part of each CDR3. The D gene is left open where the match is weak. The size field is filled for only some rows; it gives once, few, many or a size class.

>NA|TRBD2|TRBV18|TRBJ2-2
TGTGCCAGCTCACCACCGAATAGCGGGGGGACCGCGAACACCGGGGAGCTGTTTTTT
CASSPPNSGGTANTGELFF
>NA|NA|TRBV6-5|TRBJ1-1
TGTGCCAGCAGACGCCCCGACAGTCGGAGCACTGAAGCTTTCTTT
CASRRPDSRSTEAFF
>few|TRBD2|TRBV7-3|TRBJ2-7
TGTGCCAGCAGCTTGGGACCGGCGACTAGCGGGTCCTACGAGCAGTACTTC
CASSLGPATSGSYEQYF
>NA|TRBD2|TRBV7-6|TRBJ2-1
TGTGCCAGCAGCTTAGCGGTAGCGGGGGATCCATTCTCCTACAATGAGCAGTTCTTC
CASSLAVAGDPFSYNEQFF
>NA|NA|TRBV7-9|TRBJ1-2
TGTGCCAGCAGCTCCCCCTCGAGGCAGTTCGATGGCTACACCTTC
CASSSPSRQFDGYTF
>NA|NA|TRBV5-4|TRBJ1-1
TGTGCCAGCAGCCAGGACACTGAAGCTTTCTTT
CASSQDTEAFF
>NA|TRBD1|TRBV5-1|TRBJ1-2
TGCGCCAGCAGCTTTGGACAGGCGGATAACTATGGCTACACCTTC
CASSFGQADNYGYTF
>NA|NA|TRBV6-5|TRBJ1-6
TGTGCCAGCAGTTACTCTCTAAATTCACCCCTCCACTTT
CASSYSLNSPLHF
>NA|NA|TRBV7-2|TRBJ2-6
TGTGCCAGCAGCTTAGACTCTTTTGGCAGGGACTCTGGGGCCAACGTCCTGACTTTC
CASSLDSFGRDSGANVLTF
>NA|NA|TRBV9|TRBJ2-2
TGTGCCAGCAGCGTAGCCCCGGAGGGTTCCGGGGAGCTGTTTTTT
CASSVAPEGSGELFF
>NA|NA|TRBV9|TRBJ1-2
TGTGCCAGCAGCGTAGAACTGAACTATGGCTACACCTTC
CASSVELNYGYTF
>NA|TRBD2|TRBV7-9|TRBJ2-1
TGTGCCAGCGGTAGGACTAGCTCCTACAATGAGCAGTTCTTC
CASGRTSSYNEQFF
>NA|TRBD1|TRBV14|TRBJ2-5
TGTGCCAGCAGCCAAGCTCGGACAGGCCGCGTCCAAGAGACCCAGTACTTC
CASSQARTGRVQETQYF
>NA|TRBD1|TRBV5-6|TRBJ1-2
TGTGCCAGCAGCTTGGCCATCAGGACAGGGGAGGGAGGCTACACCTTC
CASSLAIRTGEGGYTF
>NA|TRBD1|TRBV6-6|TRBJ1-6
TGTGCCAGCAGCAGCACAGGGGGTAATTCACCCCTCCACTTT
CASSSTGGNSPLHF
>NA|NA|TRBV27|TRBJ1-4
TGTGCCAGCAGTGACAGACTTAATGAAAAACTGTTTTTT
CASSDRLNEKLFF
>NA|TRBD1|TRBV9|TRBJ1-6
TGTGCCAGCAGCGGAACCGGACAGGGATCACCCCTCCACTTT
CASSGTGQGSPLHF